This T cell receptor (beta chain) was observed in a study of regulatory T cells in long-lasting Graves disease. Building of the TCR beta libraries involved iRepertoire HTBI primers and Arm-PCR of CDR3 regions. In the original analysis: Some 57 TRBV and some 15 TRBJ segments were identified across samples. TCRdb itself ran the multiplex PCR reads through MiXCR, one entry per CDR3 protein. TCRdb's processing, not the authors' own work, is the source of the V and J calls. The sample carries hundreds of thousands of distinct CDR3 sequences, roughly 16% recorded once. The sample's time point: newly diagnosed GD, antithyroid drugs for less than 3 months. The TCR library was made from RNA extracted from PBMCs. Diagnoses of Graves' disease were made by American Thyroid Association guidelines. The V gene's germline CDR1 is MDHEN and CDR2 SYDVKM. V lost 6 bases, J lost 2 bases, and 5 bases stayed unmatched. CDR3 length: 15 amino acids.

This sample was shared with a second study, whose subject was T cells in Graves' hyperthyroidism and ophthalmopathy. Turning to that study: When ophthalmopathy did not progress within 18 months, Graves' hyperthyroidism was considered stable. A model built on 13 V-J features separated ophthalmopathy from stable hyperthyroidism.

The sample consisted of peripheral blood mononuclear cells (PBMCs), taken at new diagnosis, from a patient treated with antithyroid drugs. The origin of this receptor is a woman in her twenties or thirties with Graves disease. This chain joins TRBV28 and TRBJ2-3; 10 bases are shared with TRBD2. The CDR3 protein is CASSGLAENTDTQYF. CDR3 coding DNA: TGTGCCAGCAGCGGACTAGCGGAGAACACAGATACGCAGTATTTT.